This TCR beta chain was recovered during a study of cytomegalovirus exposure and HLA in healthy donors. On this clone: Its antigen remains unidentified. This same CDR3 is encoded by further DNA sequences in the sample.

Use of 60 Vbeta and 13 Jbeta primers characterized the PCR. TCRdb keeps only in-frame clones here, not all; method: immunoSEQ multiplex PCR. Here the sample spans 150,000 to 200,000 clones, around 80% being singletons. The study's findings and limits: In a later analysis, CMV-associated beta chains were mostly HLA-associated, it appeared. Reportedly, HLA-A and HLA-B alleles of most subjects were accurately predicted from TCR beta. Reported results showed that the classifier diagnosed cytomegalovirus status with high specificity and sensitivity.

V was trimmed by 6 bases and J by 0 bases, leaving 12 bases between them. The CDR3 runs to 15 residues. CDR1 and CDR2 (germline): MDHEN, SYDVKM. Among the donors, all were healthy bone marrow donors. The chain employs TRBV28 and TRBJ1-5; TRBD1 might be the D (6 bases). The sequence came from a woman aged 45-59 years in good health and CMV-seronegative. The sample consisted of PBMCs. The CDR3 coding sequence is TGTGCCAGCAGACCAACAGGGTTTAGCAATCAGCCCCAGCATTTT. It is translated as CASRPTGFSNQPQHF. Variable domain in full (rest from reference TRBV28 and TRBJ1-5): DVKVTQSSRYLVKRTGEKVFLECVQDMDHENMFWYRQDPGLGLRLIYFSYDVKMKEKGDIPEGYSVSREKKERFSLILESASTNQTSMYLCASRPTGFSNQPQHFGDGTRLSIL.